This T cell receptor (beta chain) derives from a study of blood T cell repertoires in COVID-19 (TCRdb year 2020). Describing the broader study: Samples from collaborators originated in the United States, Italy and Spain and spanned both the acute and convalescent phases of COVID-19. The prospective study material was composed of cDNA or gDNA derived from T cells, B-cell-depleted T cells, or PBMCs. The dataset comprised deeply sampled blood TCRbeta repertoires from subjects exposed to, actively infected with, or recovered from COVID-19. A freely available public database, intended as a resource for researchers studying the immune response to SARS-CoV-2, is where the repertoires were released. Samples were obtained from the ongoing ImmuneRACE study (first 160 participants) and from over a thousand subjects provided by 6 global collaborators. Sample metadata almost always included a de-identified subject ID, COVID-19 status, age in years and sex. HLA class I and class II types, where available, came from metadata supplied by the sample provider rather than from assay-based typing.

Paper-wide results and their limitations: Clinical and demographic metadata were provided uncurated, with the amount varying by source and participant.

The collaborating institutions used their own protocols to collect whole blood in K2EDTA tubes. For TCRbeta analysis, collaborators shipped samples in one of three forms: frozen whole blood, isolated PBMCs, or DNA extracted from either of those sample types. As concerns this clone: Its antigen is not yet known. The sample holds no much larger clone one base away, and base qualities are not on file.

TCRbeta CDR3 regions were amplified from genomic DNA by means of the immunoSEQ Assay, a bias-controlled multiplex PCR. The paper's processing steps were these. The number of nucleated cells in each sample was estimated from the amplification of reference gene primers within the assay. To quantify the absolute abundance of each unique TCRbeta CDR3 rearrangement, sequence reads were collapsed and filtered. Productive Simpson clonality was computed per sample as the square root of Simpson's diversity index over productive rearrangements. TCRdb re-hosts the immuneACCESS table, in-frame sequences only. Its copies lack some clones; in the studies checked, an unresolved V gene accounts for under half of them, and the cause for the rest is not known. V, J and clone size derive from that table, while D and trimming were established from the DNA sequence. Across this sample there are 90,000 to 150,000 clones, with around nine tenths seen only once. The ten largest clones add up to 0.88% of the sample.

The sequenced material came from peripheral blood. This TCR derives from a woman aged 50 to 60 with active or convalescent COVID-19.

The DNA sequence is as follows: TGTGCCATCAAAGGGCCCGGGACAGGGGCCACCGGGGAGCTGTTTTTT. The encoded protein is CAIKGPGTGATGELFF. The rearrangement combines TRBV10-3 with TRBJ2-2; 10 bases in the junction line up with TRBD1. Inclusive of the bounding cysteine and phenylalanine, the CDR3 is 16 residues long. Only CDR3 DNA is held: 48 bases, read in frame from base 1. V lost 7 bases and J lost 4 bases, and the count of bases not matched to a germline gene is 9. CDR1 and CDR2 (ENHRY, SYGVKD) derive from the germline V gene.